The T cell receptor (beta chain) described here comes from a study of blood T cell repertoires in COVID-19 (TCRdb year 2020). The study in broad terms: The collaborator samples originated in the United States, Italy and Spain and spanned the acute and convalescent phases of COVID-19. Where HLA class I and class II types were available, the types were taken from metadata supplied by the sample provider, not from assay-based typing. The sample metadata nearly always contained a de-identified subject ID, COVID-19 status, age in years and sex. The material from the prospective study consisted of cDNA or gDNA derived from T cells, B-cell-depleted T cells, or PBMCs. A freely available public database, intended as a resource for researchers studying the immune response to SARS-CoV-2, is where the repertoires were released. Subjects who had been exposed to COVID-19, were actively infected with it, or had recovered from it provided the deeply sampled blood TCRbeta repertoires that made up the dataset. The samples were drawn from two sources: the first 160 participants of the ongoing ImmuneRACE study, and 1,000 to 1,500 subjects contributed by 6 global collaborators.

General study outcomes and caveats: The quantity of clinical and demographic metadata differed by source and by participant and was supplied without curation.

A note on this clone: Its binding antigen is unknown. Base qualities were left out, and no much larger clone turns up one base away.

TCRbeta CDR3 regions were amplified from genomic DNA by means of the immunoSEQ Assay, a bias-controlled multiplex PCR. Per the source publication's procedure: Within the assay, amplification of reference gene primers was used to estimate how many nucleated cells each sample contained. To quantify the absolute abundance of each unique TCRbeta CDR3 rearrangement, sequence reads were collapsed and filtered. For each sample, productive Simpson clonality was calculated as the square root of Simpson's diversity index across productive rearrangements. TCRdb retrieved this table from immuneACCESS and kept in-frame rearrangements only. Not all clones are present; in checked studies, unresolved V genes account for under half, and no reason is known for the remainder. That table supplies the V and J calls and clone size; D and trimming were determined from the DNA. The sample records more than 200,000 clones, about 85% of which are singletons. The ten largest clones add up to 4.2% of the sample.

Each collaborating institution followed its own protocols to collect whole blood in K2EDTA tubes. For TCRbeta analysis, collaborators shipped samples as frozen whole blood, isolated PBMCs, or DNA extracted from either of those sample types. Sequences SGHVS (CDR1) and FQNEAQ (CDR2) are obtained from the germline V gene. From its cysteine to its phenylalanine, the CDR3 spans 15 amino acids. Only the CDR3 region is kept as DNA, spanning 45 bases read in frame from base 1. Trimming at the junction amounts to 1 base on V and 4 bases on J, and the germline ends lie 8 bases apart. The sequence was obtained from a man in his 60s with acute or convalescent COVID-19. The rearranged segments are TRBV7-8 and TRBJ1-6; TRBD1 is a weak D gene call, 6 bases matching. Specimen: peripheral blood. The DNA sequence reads TGTGCCAGCAGCTTAGTGGACAGTTATAATTCACCCCTCCACTTT. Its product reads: CASSLVDSYNSPLHF.